This T cell receptor (beta chain) was identified during a study of glioma-infiltrating T cells (dated by TCRdb to 2016 to 2017). Broadly, across the study: Sequencing of TCR alpha- and beta-chain repertoires was performed on glioma tissue, on non-neoplastic brain tissue, and on matched peripheral blood mononuclear cells. To measure how far tissue and blood T-cell populations diverged, each tissue-infiltrating repertoire was compared against the peripheral blood repertoire of the same patient. Three low-grade glioma patients, about 8 primary glioblastoma patients, and three non-glioma patients who contributed non-neoplastic brain tissue made up the paired cohort.

As for this clonotype: There is no known antigen for this receptor. This may arise from a read error, as a much more abundant clone is one base away.

Paper-wide results and their limitations: The group comparisons were based on small numbers of patients: three non-neoplastic, three low-grade glioma and fewer than ten glioblastoma patients. Very few CDR3 sequences were found to be shared between tissue and blood, and this scarcity was attributed to high CDR3 diversity and limited sampling. VJ-independent divergence between tissue and blood was found to be below expectation in non-neoplastic patients but above expectation in all gliomas, particularly low-grade gliomas.

The CDR3 runs 14 residues from the cysteine to the phenylalanine. Left in the record is the CDR3 DNA by itself, 42 bases read in frame from the first base. CDR1 and CDR2, looked up from the germline V gene (reference sequence), are LNHDA and SQIVND. The iRepertoire nested amplicon-rescue multiplex PCR (arm-PCR) platform was used to amplify TCR alpha and beta CDR3 regions from RNA. The input for one-step reverse transcription and amplification was roughly 95-450 ng of either tissue mRNA or PBMC total RNA. Following bead purification, Illumina adapters were added through a secondary multiplex PCR, and the libraries were then gel-purified between 200 and 400 bp. Libraries carried internal 6-nucleotide barcodes used for demultiplexing. Sequencing of libraries was performed on an Illumina MiSeq with 2x220 or 2x250 nucleotide paired-end reads. In the original analysis: Paired reads were merged with FLASH 1.2.11 and aligned to the GRCh37 human genome with BWA-MEM before extracting TRA and TRB reads. V and J assignment used an IMGT-derived reference of cassette sequences and CDR3 motifs that included pseudogenes. Reads were translated in three frames, and productive CDR3s were defined by a C…FGXG motif without stop codons. A clonotype was defined as a unique combination of a V-J cassette pair and a CDR3 amino acid sequence. Hamming distance filtering was applied to reads, with thresholds set by the sequence error rate of each sample in mapped regions. TCRdb trimmed public reads at Q25 via fastp, called clones via MiXCR and kept in-frame beta chains. When rows share a CDR3 protein, they turn into one entry using the most common DNA and genes. V and J calls and clone size were set by TCRdb, not the authors. The sample table shows some 110,000 distinct CDR3 sequences, and about 23% are seen once. The leading ten clones occupy 13% to 15% of the sample.

This TCR came from a human donor with low-grade glioma or glioblastoma, undergoing nonglioma brain surgery, or in good health (not recorded which). The V and J segments used are TRBV19 and TRBJ2-3; the D gene is perhaps TRBD1 or TRBD2, each of them matching over 6 bases. Sample: glioma tissue, nonneoplastic brain tissue, or PBMCs (not recorded which). The nucleotide sequence is given as TGTGTCAGTAAAGGGGGGATTGGGACAGATACGCAGTATTTT. This yields the protein CVSKGGIGTDTQYF.